This T cell receptor (beta chain) was sequenced for a study of blood T cell repertoires in COVID-19. Study overall: Spain, Italy and the United States supplied samples that represented acute and convalescent COVID-19. T cells, B-cell-depleted T cells, or PBMCs provided the cDNA or gDNA that served as material.

Study processing details: Estimated nucleated cell counts came from reference gene primer amplification. Using immunoSEQ multiplex PCR, the repertoire was profiled, and TCRdb retains in-frame clones only, with some absent. Clone size and the V and J calls come from that table; the DNA yielded D and trimming. The sample carries under 100,000 clones, 75% to 90% recorded once. V was trimmed by 3 bases and J by 4 bases, leaving 19 bases between them. The CDR3 spans 16 residues. The V gene's germline CDR1 is LGHDT and CDR2 YNNKEL (reference sequence). The sequence derives from a human donor in a cohort sampled during active COVID-19. The chain links TRBV3-1 (or the pseudogene TRBV3-2) to TRBJ2-7; a possible D gene is TRBD1 (6 bases). Sequencing used peripheral blood. The CDR3 loop reads CASSHADRTNLYEQYF. The CDR3 DNA reads TGTGCCAGCAGCCACGCGGACAGAACTAATTTGTACGAGCAGTACTTC.